This T cell receptor (beta chain) was captured by sequencing in a study of OX40 agonist ivuxolimab in advanced cancers. As for the study in general: All patients had ivuxolimab intravenously every 2 weeks at 0.01 to 10 mg/kg.

Produced via immunoSEQ multiplex PCR; TCRdb's table is partial and in-frame only. This repertoire shows about 61,000 clones, 80% to 90% found once; its top ten account for less than 0.6%. This clone was detected only once. The antigen is undetermined. Study-level points and caveats: Clones of CD4+ and CD8+ blood T cells grew by week 6 at doses of 0.1 to 3.0 mg/kg.

Germline trimming cut 4 bases from V and 5 bases from J; bases unmatched to any gene: 6. Germline CDR1 is SGHTS and CDR2 is YDEGEE. CDR3 size: 16 residues. The material sequenced was CD4+ or CD8+ T cells sorted from blood, taken in a trial of the OX40 agonist ivuxolimab. The chain has TRBV5-8 and TRBJ2-5; 15 bases align to TRBD2. The sequence was obtained from an adult with an advanced solid tumor such as melanoma, head and neck, liver or kidney cancer. The CDR3 DNA follows: TGTGCCAGCAGCCCCGGACTAGCGGGGGGGAAGGAGACCCAGTACTTC. It codes for CASSPGLAGGKETQYF.